This T cell receptor (beta chain) was recorded in a study of cytomegalovirus exposure and HLA in healthy donors. Findings of the study overall: A list of 150 or so TCR beta chains associated with cytomegalovirus was given. Across donors, most TCRs were seen rarely, yet some public ones were widespread. It emerged from a later analysis that several of the most significant clusters appeared to be linked to common viral pathogens.

Germline V gene data show CDR1 as SGHTA and CDR2 as FQGNSA. V lost 1 base and J 6 bases, leaving 19 bases between the germline ends. The CDR3 length is 16 residues. Among the donors, all were healthy bone marrow donors. PCR employed 60 Vbeta and 13 Jbeta primers. Using immunoSEQ multiplex PCR, the repertoire was profiled, and TCRdb retains in-frame clones only, with some absent. The sample lists 210,000 or so clones, around 89% seen once, with roughly 1% in the top ten. Points on this clone: Its target is unknown.

The chain recombines TRBV7-2 with TRBJ2-7; no firm D call. The source of this sequence is a young woman in good health and CMV-seronegative. The sample comprised PBMCs. As DNA, the CDR3 is TGTGCCAGCAGCTTAGTTCCCCGGAGCCAATCCCCCGAGCAGTACTTC. Its translation: CASSLVPRSQSPEQYF.